Below are 19 T cell receptor beta chains sequenced from a single sample in a study of T cells in Graves' hyperthyroidism and ophthalmopathy. Researchers amplified the TCR beta CDR3 regions from RNA transcripts. TCR CDR3 underwent first-round RT-PCR with the HTBI primer set. TCRdb fed the multiplex PCR reads into MiXCR, producing one record per CDR3 protein. The profile covers 550,000 to 600,000 distinct CDR3 sequences, with 13% to 15% appearing a single time and roughly 7% taken by the ten largest. The source material was blood. The source of these receptors is a woman younger than 35 with Graves' ophthalmopathy.

This clonotype appeared many times. The V gene is TRBV29-1, the J gene TRBJ2-2, with 9 bases aligning to TRBD1. Germline V gene sequence: CDR1 SQVTM, CDR2 ANQGSEA. Trimming cost V 5 bases and J 4 bases; bases outside gene matches: 5. The CDR3 has 14 amino acids. The chain's CDR3 is CSVLQGAGTGELFF. CDR3 nucleotide sequence: TGCAGCGTTTTACAGGGGGCTGGCACCGGGGAGCTGTTTTTT.

This clonotype was recorded at least ten times. The J gene is TRBJ2-7, the V gene TRBV18, with a possible D match to TRBD1 (5 bases). The CDR3 spans 13 residues. From germline, CDR1 is KGHSH and CDR2 LQKENI. V shed 3 bases and J shed 2 bases, with 8 bases lying between them. The CDR3 DNA sequence: TGTGCCAGCTCACCGACAGCAACCTACGAGCAGTACTTC. Its protein is CASSPTATYEQYF.

At least ten counts were recorded for this clonotype. The V and J genes are TRBV12-5 and TRBJ1-5, with D possibly matching TRBD1 (5 bases). V was cut by 1 base and J by 6 bases, with 19 bases left in between. The CDR3 spans 17 residues. Per germline, CDR1 LGHNT and CDR2 FRNRAP. For the CDR3, the DNA is TGTGCTAGTGGTTTGGACATAGACAGCGGGGGGGGTCAGCCCCAGCATTTT. Protein product: CASGLDIDSGGGQPQHF.

In its sample, this clonotype was seen many times. V and J are TRBV12-3 or TRBV12-4 and TRBJ2-5, with TRBD2 matching over 10 bases. CDR3 size: 18 residues. The ends lost 2 bases at V and 6 bases at J; junction bases unmatched: 15. The CDR3 DNA reads as TGTGCCAGCAGTTTAAAATGGGCCAGCGGGAGGGCCGGGAAGACCCAGTACTTC. Residues: CASSLKWASGRAGKTQYF.

This clonotype was observed many times. This rearrangement joins TRBV2 to TRBJ1-5, with D tentatively TRBD1 (5 bases). The CDR3 contains 15 residues. Trimming took off 6 bases at V and 6 bases at J, with 18 bases between the two ends. Germline V gene sequence: CDR1 SNHLY, CDR2 FYNNEI. The CDR3: CASSRTGGSTQPQHF. The CDR3 DNA is TGTGCCAGCAGCCGAACGGGGGGTTCCACTCAGCCCCAGCATTTT.

This chain links TRBV28 with TRBJ1-6; 8 bases are shared with TRBD1. Germline V lookup: CDR1 MDHEN, CDR2 SYDVKM. This CDR3 spans 16 amino acids. V was pared by 2 bases and J by 4 bases, with 4 bases of the junction left unmatched. The CDR3 coding sequence is TGTGCCAGCAGTTTAGATACAGGGGGGTATAATTCACCCCTCCACTTT. Translation gives CASSLDTGGYNSPLHF.

In this sample, this clonotype turned up many times. The CDR3 loop reads CASSSPGRTQNEQYF. The CDR3 DNA is TGTGCCAGCAGTTCTCCAGGGCGAACTCAGAACGAGCAGTACTTC. The V call is TRBV27, the J call TRBJ2-7; TRBD1 is a possible D gene (5 bases). The ends were cut back, 4 bases at V and 5 bases at J, with 18 bases in the middle. This CDR3 has 15 amino acids. CDR1 is MNHEY and CDR2 is SMNVEV in the germline V gene (reference sequence).

The chain has TRBV7-2 and TRBJ2-7; TRBD2 matches 9 bases. The trim removed 4 bases at V and 11 bases at J, leaving 6 bases unmatched. Germline V gene lookup returns CDR1 SGHTA and CDR2 FQGNSA. The CDR3 is made up of 12 amino acids. The CDR3 sequence: CASSSGTSKEYF. The CDR3 DNA is TGTGCCAGCAGCTCCGGGACTAGCAAGGAGTACTTC.

A few counts support this clonotype. The junction shows a germline mismatch at one end, possibly a read error. The chain joins TRBV13 to TRBJ2-7; 9 bases are a match to TRBD1. CDR1 is PRHDT, CDR2 FYEKMQ, per germline (reference sequence). This CDR3 spans 14 amino acids. CDR3 sequence (DNA): TGTGCCAGCAGCCCCGGGACAGGGAACTACGAGCAGCACTTC. It specifies CASSPGTGNYEQHF.

This clonotype was seen at least ten times. This chain connects TRBV20-1 to TRBJ1-1; no firm D call. This CDR3 contains 14 residues. Trimming took off 2 bases at V and 4 bases at J, with 14 bases between the two ends. Germline V CDR1 and CDR2: DFQATT, SNEGSKA (reference sequence). The CDR3 sequence is CSARLFRAFTEAFF. In DNA form, the CDR3 reads TGCAGTGCTAGATTATTCAGAGCTTTCACTGAAGCTTTCTTT.

This clonotype was recorded many times. This rearrangement joins TRBV20-1 to TRBJ2-7, with TRBD2 matching over 7 bases. Germline loops: CDR1 DFQATT, CDR2 SNEGSKA (reference sequence). Trimming cost V 1 base and J 6 bases; bases outside gene matches: 3. This CDR3 contains 12 residues. CDR3 amino acids: CSARATGGEQYF. CDR3 DNA: TGCAGTGCTAGAGCCACGGGAGGCGAGCAGTACTTC.

This clonotype was observed a handful of times. Here the CDR3 reads CASTGQKIQGKPYGYTF. Written as DNA, the CDR3 is TGTGCCAGCACAGGTCAAAAGATACAGGGTAAGCCCTATGGCTACACCTTC. This chain links TRBV27 with TRBJ1-2; the D gene is possibly TRBD1 (6 bases). Germline CDR1 is MNHEY and CDR2 is SMNVEV (reference sequence). V was trimmed by 7 bases and J by 4 bases, leaving 25 bases between them. This CDR3 is built from 17 residues.

This clonotype was detected ten times or more. The chain couples TRBV7-9 to TRBJ2-5, with D unclear. In germline, CDR1 is SEHNR, CDR2 FQNEAQ (reference sequence). This CDR3 region has 15 residues. V shed 0 bases and J shed 5 bases, with 13 bases lying between them. The CDR3 is CASSLAVSSPETQYF. In DNA form, the CDR3 reads TGTGCCAGCAGCTTAGCGGTCAGCTCCCCTGAGACCCAGTACTTC.

The table lists this clonotype with many counts. V gene TRBV20-1 combines with J gene TRBJ1-1; D not certain. V lost 3 bases and J lost 2, with 7 bases in between. The V gene's germline CDR1 is DFQATT and CDR2 SNEGSKA (reference sequence). The CDR3 contains 12 residues. The CDR3: CSARKLNTEAFF. CDR3 nucleotides: TGCAGTGCTAGGAAGCTAAACACTGAAGCTTTCTTT.

The chain uses TRBV5-5 and TRBJ1-2; D may be TRBD1 (5 bases). V lost 0 bases and J lost 2, with 11 bases in between. Germline values: CDR1 SGHKS, CDR2 YYEKEE (reference sequence). This CDR3 has 15 residues. Written as DNA, the CDR3 is TGTGCCAGCAGCTTGGCCGGGGGACGGAACTATGGCTACACCTTC. Residues: CASSLAGGRNYGYTF. Based on the CDR3 plus reference TRBV5-5 and TRBJ1-2, the full variable domain is DAGVTQSPTHLIKTRGQQVTLRCSPISGHKSVSWYQQVLGQGPQFIFQYYEKEERGRGNFPDRFSARQFPNYSSELNVNALLLGDSALYLCASSLAGGRNYGYTFGSGTRLTVV.

In its sample, this clonotype was seen a few times. CDR3 sequence reads: CASSGRWGQHGTGELFF. CDR3 bases: TGTGCCAGTAGTGGCCGGTGGGGGCAACATGGCACCGGGGAGCTGTTTTTT. The chain employs TRBV19 and TRBJ2-2; D possibly corresponds to TRBD1 (6 bases). Germline loops: CDR1 LNHDA, CDR2 SQIVND (reference sequence). This CDR3 has 17 amino acids. V shed 5 bases and J shed 4 bases, with 20 bases lying between them.

Ten or more counts support this clonotype. V gene TRBV12-3 or TRBV12-4 combines with J gene TRBJ1-4, with D perhaps TRBD1 (5 bases). Trimming stripped 6 bases from V and 6 bases from J, with 14 bases between. This CDR3 comprises 14 residues. The CDR3 nucleotides are TGTGCCAGCAGCCCCGGGGGGGGAGATGAAAAACTGTTTTTT. It translates to CASSPGGGDEKLFF.

At least ten counts were recorded for this clonotype. The J gene is TRBJ2-1, the V gene TRBV6-2 or TRBV6-3, with TRBD1 identical over 9 bases. The CDR3 extends over 16 amino acids. The junction had 10 bases not matched to a gene; V was cut back by 5 bases and J by 5 bases. Germline CDR1 reads MNHEY; CDR2 reads SVGEGT. CDR3 bases: TGTGCCAGCAGTCCCCACACCGGGACAGGGAACAATGAGCAGTTCTTC. Translating gives CASSPHTGTGNNEQFF.

This clonotype has ten or more counts. The rearrangement joins TRBV28 to TRBJ2-1, with TRBD2 identical over 14 bases. CDR3 length equals 19 residues. The V gene's germline CDR1 is MDHEN and CDR2 SYDVKM. The V segment lost 0 bases and the J segment 4 bases; nucleotides outside the gene matches: 8. The CDR3 sequence: CASSLWGGLAGVGYNEQFF. The CDR3 region has the DNA TGTGCCAGCAGTTTATGGGGGGGACTAGCGGGAGTCGGGTACAATGAGCAGTTCTTC.